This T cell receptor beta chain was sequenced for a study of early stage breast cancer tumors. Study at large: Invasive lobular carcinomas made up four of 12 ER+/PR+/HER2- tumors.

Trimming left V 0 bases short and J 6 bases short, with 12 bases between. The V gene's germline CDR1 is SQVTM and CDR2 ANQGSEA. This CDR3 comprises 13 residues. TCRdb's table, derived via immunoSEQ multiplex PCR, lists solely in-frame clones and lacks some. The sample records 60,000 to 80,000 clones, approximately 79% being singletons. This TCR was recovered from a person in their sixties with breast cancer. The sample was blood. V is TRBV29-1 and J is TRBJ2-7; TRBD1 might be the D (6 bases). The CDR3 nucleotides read TGCAGCGTTGAAGAGGGGGCGAGCTGCGAGCAGTACTTC. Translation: CSVEEGASCEQYF.